This T cell receptor (beta chain) was sequenced for a study of OX40 agonist ivuxolimab in advanced cancers. Looking at the study overall: Patients were treated with ivuxolimab, an agonistic anti-OX40 (CD134) antibody. The eligibility criteria allowed prior anti-PD-1, anti-PD-L1 or anti-CTLA-4 therapy, and 30% to 45% had some. Overall study findings and caveats: The study found that CD8+ T cells averaged more expanded clones than CD4+.

Measured with immunoSEQ multiplex PCR; TCRdb has only the in-frame clones, and not every one. The sample consists of 100,000 or so clones, about 89% of them appearing once. Autoimmune disease history or systemic immunosuppression meant exclusion. A remark on this clone: No antigen is known for it.

The sample here was CD4+ or CD8+ T cells sorted from blood, taken in a trial of the OX40 agonist ivuxolimab. The clonotype was recovered from an adult with an advanced solid tumor such as melanoma, head and neck, liver or kidney cancer.

CDR3: CASRRDGPTDTQYF. In DNA, the CDR3 is TGCGCCAGCAGAAGGGACGGGCCCACAGATACGCAGTATTTT. J is TRBJ2-3 and V is TRBV5-1; tentatively, D is TRBD1 or TRBD2 (5 bases each). CDR3 length: 14 residues. Germline-derived CDR1 and CDR2 are SGHRS and YFSETQ. The V end lost 5 bases, the J end lost 2 bases, and 12 bases lay between the germline ends.